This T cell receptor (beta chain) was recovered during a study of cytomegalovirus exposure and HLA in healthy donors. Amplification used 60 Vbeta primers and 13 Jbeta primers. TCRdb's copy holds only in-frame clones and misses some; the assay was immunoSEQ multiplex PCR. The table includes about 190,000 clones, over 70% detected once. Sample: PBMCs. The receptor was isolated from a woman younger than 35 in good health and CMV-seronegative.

The CDR3 loop reads CASMGTSGLSTDTQYF. The DNA of the CDR3 is TGCGCCAGCATGGGGACTAGCGGACTGAGCACAGATACGCAGTATTTT. The J gene is TRBJ2-3, the V gene TRBV5-1, with 11 bases matching TRBD2. Looked up from germline, CDR1 is SGHRS and CDR2 is YFSETQ. The CDR3 runs to 16 residues. V gave up 6 bases and J gave up 0 bases; unmatched junction bases: 6.